A single sample gave rise to the 30 T cell receptor beta chains below, sequenced in a study of T cells after yellow fever vaccination. TCRdb fed the 5' RACE reads into MiXCR, producing one record per CDR3 protein. The table includes about 170,000 distinct CDR3 sequences, 8% to 13% detected once. This sample comprised CD8+ T cells sorted from PBMCs, obtained 15 days after the yellow fever booster vaccination. These receptors were collected from a man between 18 and 29 years old who received the YFV17D yellow fever vaccine.

This clonotype was observed many times. The chain combines TRBV6-2 or TRBV6-3 with TRBJ2-2; D is ambiguous. V was trimmed by 2 bases and J by 3 bases, leaving 7 bases between them. The CDR3 has 14 amino acids. Germline V CDR1 and CDR2: MNHEY, SVGEGT. The CDR3 loop reads CASSYLTDTGELFF. The CDR3 region has the DNA TGTGCCAGCAGTTACCTTACAGACACCGGGGAGCTGTTTTTT.

In this sample, this clonotype turned up many times. This rearrangement joins TRBV12-3 or TRBV12-4 to TRBJ2-1; D perhaps matches TRBD1 (6 bases). This CDR3 is 15 amino acids long. V was pared by 0 bases and J by 7 bases, with 13 bases between. The CDR3: CASSLATGTNNEQFF. CDR3 coding DNA: TGTGCCAGCAGTTTAGCGACAGGAACCAATAATGAGCAGTTCTTC.

This clonotype was found a few times. This chain links TRBV10-3 with TRBJ2-7, with D perhaps TRBD1 (6 bases). This CDR3 contains 13 residues. V dropped 7 bases and J dropped 0 bases, with 10 bases sitting between them. Germline CDR1 is ENHRY and CDR2 is SYGVKD. CDR3 DNA sequence: TGTGCCATCACCCAGGGGCCCTCCTACGAGCAGTACTTC. Its protein is CAITQGPSYEQYF.

The chain carries TRBV4-1 and TRBJ2-1; possible D gene TRBD2, 5 bases. The CDR3 spans 13 residues. Per the germline V gene, CDR1 is MGHRA and CDR2 is YSYEKL. Trimming cost V 5 bases and J 7 bases, with 12 bases left between them. In DNA, the CDR3 is TGCGCCAGCAGCGGCAGAGGGTCGAATGAGCAGTTCTTC. Its translation is CASSGRGSNEQFF.

In its sample, this clonotype was seen many times. The chain combines TRBV9 with TRBJ2-2, with TRBD2 as a possible D gene (5 bases). Germline V lookup: CDR1 SGDLS, CDR2 YYNGEE. The CDR3 runs to 13 residues. Trimming removed 4 bases at V and 5 bases at J, with 9 bases between. The CDR3 sequence is CASSPSGTGELFF. CDR3 bases: TGTGCCAGCAGCCCCTCGGGGACCGGGGAGCTGTTTTTT.

DNA for the CDR3: TGTGCCACCAGCGGACCGACAGGGATCAATCAGCCCCAGCATTTT. Translation gives CATSGPTGINQPQHF. This rearrangement joins TRBV15 to TRBJ1-5; 7 nucleotides line up with TRBD1. V was clipped by 5 bases and J by 3 bases; unmatched bases: 7. The CDR3 has 15 residues. The V gene's germline CDR1 is LNHNV and CDR2 YYDKDF (reference sequence).

This clonotype has more than one count but fewer than ten. The V and J genes are TRBV12-3 or TRBV12-4 and TRBJ2-7; perhaps TRBD1 as D (6 bases). The CDR3 spans 15 residues. V lost 5 bases, J lost 4 bases, and 18 bases lay in between. This chain's CDR3 is CASSRSRDTAYEQYF. CDR3 nucleotides: TGTGCCAGCAGTCGGAGCCGGGACACCGCTTACGAGCAGTACTTC.

This clonotype was recorded many times. The chain uses TRBV6-6 and TRBJ1-1; TRBD1 is a possible D gene (5 bases). The V and J ends lost 0 bases and 2 bases respectively, with 16 bases between them. From germline, CDR1 is MNHNY and CDR2 SVGAGI (reference sequence). The CDR3 is 17 residues long. The DNA for the CDR3 is TGTGCCAGCAGTTACTCGCGGGGGGTTGGACATAACACTGAAGCTTTCTTT. Encoded protein: CASSYSRGVGHNTEAFF.

This clonotype has a count of ten or more. The chain links TRBV6-5 to TRBJ1-5; no definite D call. The germline V and J ends were trimmed by 0 bases and 3 bases, with 6 bases remaining between them. Germline V gene lookup returns CDR1 MNHEY and CDR2 SVGAGI. CDR3 length: 14 residues. CDR3 region: CASSYSAYNQPQHF. DNA for the CDR3: TGTGCCAGCAGTTACTCAGCCTACAATCAGCCCCAGCATTTT.

This clonotype showed up just a few times. The rearrangement links TRBV10-3 to TRBJ2-2; D possibly corresponds to TRBD2 (6 bases). Trimming left V 11 bases short and J 5 bases short, with 15 bases between. This CDR3 contains 13 residues. Germline CDR1 is ENHRY and CDR2 is SYGVKD. CDR3 amino acids: CAVGTPGTGELFF. The CDR3 DNA sequence: TGTGCCGTCGGGACTCCAGGGACCGGGGAGCTGTTTTTT.

This chain connects TRBV6-6 to TRBJ2-7, with D possibly TRBD1 on 5 matching bases. Germline V gene data show CDR1 as MNHNY and CDR2 as SVGAGI (reference sequence). V lost 4 bases, J lost 2 bases, and 15 bases lay in between. The CDR3 covers 15 residues. For the CDR3, the DNA is TGTGCCAGCAGTTCCTCACAGGAATGGGCCTACGAGCAGTACGTC. Translation: CASSSSQEWAYEQYV.

This clonotype was seen more than once but under ten times. The chain carries TRBV20-1 and TRBJ1-5; possibly TRBD1 for D (5 bases). Germline V lookup: CDR1 DFQATT, CDR2 SNEGSKA (reference sequence). Trimming left V 0 bases short and J 0 bases short, with 12 bases between. The CDR3 contains 16 residues. CDR3 sequence (DNA): TGCAGTGCTAGAGATAGGGCAGGGAATAGCAATCAGCCCCAGCATTTT. This gives the protein CSARDRAGNSNQPQHF.

V gene TRBV4-2 combines with J gene TRBJ1-2, with D uncertain. Germline loops: CDR1 LGHNA, CDR2 YNFKEQ. The germline V and J ends were trimmed by 0 bases and 6 bases, with 5 bases remaining between them. This CDR3 contains 12 residues. The CDR3 DNA sequence: TGTGCCAGCAGCCAAGATTTTGATGGCTACACCTTC. It codes for CASSQDFDGYTF.

The genes are TRBV3-1 and TRBJ2-7, with no clear D. The CDR3 length is 15 residues. Trimming shortened V by 1 base and J by 5 bases, and 15 bases separated the two germline ends. Germline V CDR1 and CDR2: LGHDT, YNNKEL (reference sequence). CDR3 region: CASSQGWGYLDEQYV. CDR3 nucleotides: TGTGCCAGCAGCCAAGGGTGGGGATACCTCGACGAGCAGTACGTC.

The J gene is TRBJ2-2, the V gene TRBV5-6; either TRBD1 or TRBD2 may supply D (5 bases each). Germline CDR1 SGHDT, CDR2 YYEEEE. The CDR3 runs to 16 residues. The V and J ends lost 4 bases and 3 bases respectively, with 16 bases between them. CDR3 region: CASSRRAGSYTGELFF. Here the CDR3 DNA reads TGTGCCAGCAGCCGGCGGGCAGGGTCTTACACCGGGGAGCTGTTTTTT. Filled out from reference TRBV5-6 and TRBJ2-2, the complete variable domain reads DAGVTQSPTHLIKTRGQQVTLRCSPKSGHDTVSWYQQALGQGPQFIFQYYEEEERQRGNFPDRFSGHQFPNYSSELNVNALLLGDSALYLCASSRRAGSYTGELFFGEGSRLTVL.

There are a few counts of this clonotype. Here the CDR3 reads CASSLWGRGQYNEQFF. CDR3 DNA sequence: TGTGCCAGCAGTTTATGGGGCAGGGGGCAGTACAATGAGCAGTTCTTC. The chain recombines TRBV12-3 or TRBV12-4 with TRBJ2-1, with 8 positions matching TRBD1. The CDR3 is made up of 16 amino acids. J lost 4 bases, V lost 2 bases, and 7 bases had no gene match.

This clonotype was found a few times. The chain links TRBV28 to TRBJ2-1; D remains ambiguous. Trimming took off 11 bases at V and 0 bases at J, with 11 bases between the two ends. Germline values: CDR1 MDHEN, CDR2 SYDVKM. The length of the CDR3 is 13 residues. In DNA form, the CDR3 reads TGTGCCGTCATGGTGGTCTCCTACAATGAGCAGTTCTTC. Amino acid sequence: CAVMVVSYNEQFF.

Many counts were recorded for this clonotype. This sequence joins TRBV6-1 and TRBJ2-1; possible D gene TRBD1, 6 bases. V lost 5 bases and J lost 0, with 11 bases in between. This CDR3 comprises 15 residues. The germline V gene encodes CDR1 MNHNS and CDR2 SASEGT. In nucleotides, the CDR3 is TGTGCCAGCAGTCCAGGGGCCGGCTCCTACAATGAGCAGTTCTTC. Amino acids: CASSPGAGSYNEQFF.

The rearrangement uses TRBV5-1 and TRBJ2-7, with 8 bases that match TRBD1. Germline CDR1 SGHRS, CDR2 YFSETQ. The CDR3 is 15 residues long. The V gene end was trimmed by 3 bases and the J gene end by 3 bases; junction bases not matched to a gene: 8. CDR3 region: CASSSRGQGLYEQYV. The CDR3 DNA follows: TGCGCCAGCAGCTCCCGAGGACAGGGTCTCTACGAGCAGTACGTC.

This clonotype was counted only a few times. V gene TRBV12-5 combines with J gene TRBJ1-3; 8 bases fit TRBD1. Germline values: CDR1 LGHNT, CDR2 FRNRAP. There are 15 residues in the CDR3. V was pared by 5 bases and J by 4 bases, with 7 bases of the junction left unmatched. In DNA, the CDR3 is TGTGCTAGTGGTAATCAGGGGGCATACGGAAACACCATATATTTT. Encoded protein: CASGNQGAYGNTIYF.

V is TRBV3-1 and J is TRBJ2-5; TRBD2 aligns across 11 bases. The germline gives CDR1 LGHDT, CDR2 YNNKEL (reference sequence). Losses at the gene ends were 0 bases for V and 2 bases for J; bases not matched to a gene: 11. The CDR3 contains 19 residues. This CDR3 is CASSQDRDETSGAQETQYF. As DNA, the CDR3 is TGTGCCAGCAGCCAAGATAGGGATGAGACTAGCGGGGCTCAAGAGACCCAGTACTTC.

This clonotype came up a few times. J is TRBJ1-1 and V is TRBV5-1; TRBD1 might be the D (5 bases). CDR1 and CDR2 (germline): SGHRS, YFSETQ. This CDR3 is 14 amino acids long. V was clipped by 4 bases and J by 4 bases, with 14 bases between them. CDR3 amino acids: CASSTSGIPTEAFF. The CDR3 DNA follows: TGCGCCAGCAGCACGTCAGGGATTCCCACTGAAGCTTTCTTT.

This clonotype was detected only a few times. The genes are TRBV6-2 or TRBV6-3 and TRBJ1-5; D possibly corresponds to TRBD1 (6 bases). The CDR3 totals 13 residues. V was clipped by 10 bases and J by 5 bases, with 15 bases between them. The germline V gene has CDR1 MNHEY and CDR2 SVGEGT. The CDR3 reads CATARGADQPQHF. In nucleotides, the CDR3 is TGTGCCACCGCTCGGGGGGCCGATCAGCCCCAGCATTTT.

This chain uses TRBV4-2 with TRBJ2-3; the D gene could be TRBD1 or TRBD2 (6 bases each). Germline CDR1 reads LGHNA; CDR2 reads YNFKEQ. Trimming pared 5 bases from V and 4 bases from J, leaving 13 bases between. CDR3 length equals 14 residues. CDR3 in amino acids: CASSDGGLADTQYF. CDR3 nucleotide sequence: TGTGCCAGCAGCGACGGGGGCCTCGCAGATACGCAGTATTTT.

This clonotype showed up just a few times. The chain employs TRBV27 and TRBJ2-3; 7 bases fit TRBD1. This CDR3 comprises 15 residues. Germline-derived CDR1 and CDR2 are MNHEY and SMNVEV (reference sequence). V lost 4 bases to trimming and J lost 2 bases; unmatched junction nucleotides: 6. The CDR3 loop is CASSSGTADTDTQYF. The CDR3 DNA follows: TGTGCCAGCAGTTCCGGGACAGCGGACACAGATACGCAGTATTTT.

Of note for this clonotype: A junction boundary mismatches the germline segment, possibly from a read error. J is TRBJ2-3 and V is TRBV30, with 8 bases aligning to TRBD1. The CDR3 is 13 amino acids. The germline CDR1 and CDR2 sequences are GTSNPN and SVGIG (reference sequence). The DNA for the CDR3 is TGTGCCGGGAGACAGGGGAGTACAGATACGCAGTATTTT. The encoded protein is CAGRQGSTDTQYF.

The chain combines TRBV6-5 with TRBJ2-2; TRBD2 is a possible D gene (5 bases). Trimming removed 0 bases at V and 7 bases at J, with 9 bases between. The CDR3 length is 14 residues. The germline CDR1 and CDR2 sequences are MNHEY and SVGAGI. The CDR3 DNA reads TGTGCCAGCAGTTACTCTCACCGGGGCGGGGAGCTGTTTTTT. Translated: CASSYSHRGGELFF.

This clonotype was detected ten times or more. This rearrangement joins TRBV4-2 to TRBJ2-7; 7 bases are a match to TRBD1. CDR1 and CDR2 (germline): LGHNA, YNFKEQ. CDR3 length: 14 amino acids. V lost 2 bases to trimming and J lost 4 bases; unmatched junction nucleotides: 5. CDR3 coding DNA: TGTGCCAGCAGCCAAAGGACAGGTCCTTACGAGCAGTACTTC. Protein sequence: CASSQRTGPYEQYF.

This clonotype occurred many times. The V call is TRBV7-2, the J call TRBJ2-3, with 8 bases that match TRBD2. With V trimmed by 3 bases and J by 3 bases, 5 bases remained unmatched. From germline, CDR1 is SGHTA and CDR2 FQGNSA. The CDR3 runs 15 residues. CDR3 DNA: TGTGCCAGCAGCTTCGGGACTAGGAGGACAGATACGCAGTATTTT. This codes for CASSFGTRRTDTQYF. Variable domain in full (rest from reference TRBV7-2 and TRBJ2-3): GAGVSQSPSNKVTEKGKDVELRCDPISGHTALYWYRQSLGQGLEFLIYFQGNSAPDKSGLPSDRFSAERTGGSVSTLTIQRTQQEDSAVYLCASSFGTRRTDTQYFGPGTRLTVL.

The V call is TRBV13, the J call TRBJ2-5; weak D call: TRBD2 (6 bases). The V end lost 1 base, the J end lost 4 bases, and 13 bases lay between the germline ends. Germline V gene lookup returns CDR1 PRHDT and CDR2 FYEKMQ (reference sequence). The CDR3 runs to 15 residues. The CDR3 loop is CASSLELAKAETQYF. As DNA, the CDR3 is TGTGCCAGCAGCTTAGAACTAGCAAAGGCAGAGACCCAGTACTTC.